The source of this T cell receptor (beta chain) is a study of T cell repertoires in cytomegalovirus infection. A single record per CDR3 protein comes from TCRdb applying MiXCR to the reads. The sample holds 150,000 to 200,000 distinct CDR3 sequences, about 20% seen once. This sequence was found in a human donor in good health (CMV status not recorded). Some clones in this sample may be carry-over from other donors' samples. Sequenced input: PBMCs.

The chain's CDR3 is CSVEASGGISYNEQFF. Written as DNA, the CDR3 is TGCAGCGTTGAAGCTAGCGGGGGGATATCCTACAATGAGCAGTTCTTC. The chain employs TRBV29-1 and TRBJ2-1, with 11 bases that match TRBD2. The CDR3 is 16 residues long. Trimming at V came to 1 base and at J to 1 base, leaving 3 bases not matched to a gene. Germline CDR1 and CDR2: SQVTM and ANQGSEA.